This is a list of T cell receptor beta chains from one sample in a study of OX40 agonist ivuxolimab in advanced cancers. The table came from immunoSEQ multiplex PCR; TCRdb's copy has only in-frame clones and leaves some out. The sample shows about 69,000 clones, 90% to 95% of them seen only once. Sequenced material: CD4+ or CD8+ T cells sorted from blood, taken in a trial of the OX40 agonist ivuxolimab. These receptors originate from an adult with an advanced solid tumor such as melanoma, head and neck, liver or kidney cancer. Each CDR3 is given with its conserved first and last residue. Fields, in order: J gene, D gene, V gene, CDR3 DNA, CDR3 protein. D genes are given only for firm matches.

>TRBJ2-7|TRBD1|TRBV6-5
TGTGCCAGCAGAGACAGGGGCAACGAGCAGTACTTC
CASRDRGNEQYF
>TRBJ2-2|-|TRBV6-5
TGTGCCAGCAGTCGACAGGATGTTAACACCGGGGAGCTGTTTTTT
CASSRQDVNTGELFF
>TRBJ1-1|TRBD1|TRBV7-3
TGTGCCAGCAGCTCCACCGGGACAGCTAACACTGAAGCTTTCTTT
CASSSTGTANTEAFF
>TRBJ2-1|-|TRBV30
TGTGCCGCGAGGGTTAGCTCCTACAATGAGCAGTTCTTC
CAARVSSYNEQFF
>TRBJ2-1|-|TRBV19
TGTGCCGTTCGGGGCAATGAGCAGTTCTTC
CAVRGNEQFF
>TRBJ1-5|-|TRBV15
TGTGCCACCAGTACTAGCAGCAATCAGCCCCAGCATTTT
CATSTSSNQPQHF
>TRBJ2-7|TRBD2|TRBV5-5
TGTGCCAGCAGCCCAGGACTAGCGGGAGCCTACGAGCAGTACTTC
CASSPGLAGAYEQYF
>TRBJ1-2|-|TRBV7-9
TGTGCCAGCAGCCAAGCCCTGTCTGGGGAGGATGGCTACACCTTC
CASSQALSGEDGYTF
>TRBJ2-1|TRBD1|TRBV4-1
TGCGCCAGCAGCCAGCGTACAGGGGGCGCCTCCAATGAGCAGTTCTTC
CASSQRTGGASNEQFF
>TRBJ1-2|-|TRBV6-1
TGTGCCAGCAGTGAACAAGGGGGGTACGGCACCTTC
CASSEQGGYGTF
>TRBJ2-5|TRBD2|TRBV19
TGTGCCAGTAGTATAGCCGACGGGAGGGCCTTAGAGACCCAGTACTTC
CASSIADGRALETQYF